Listed below are T cell receptor beta chains from one sample, sequenced in a study of siplizumab effects on memory and regulatory T cells. Generated by immunoSEQ multiplex PCR, the TCRdb table keeps only in-frame clones and is missing some. The sample has 95,000 to 100,000 clones, around nine tenths seen once; the top ten hold around 11%. Sample: non-Treg CD4+ T cells sorted from blood. Receptors originate from a human donor in good health. Both conserved end residues are part of each CDR3. D genes are given only for firm matches. Some rows have no size entry. The others give once, few or many, or a class for an expanded clone.

v_gene	abundance	j_gene	d_gene	CDR3nt	CDR3aa
TRBV19	.	TRBJ2-2	.	TGTGCCAGTAGTTCACTAGCATTGGTAAACACCGGGGAGCTGTTTTTT	CASSSLALVNTGELFF
TRBV6-6	.	TRBJ1-1	.	TGTGCCAGCAGCATCCCCCCGGGTTCGACTGAAGCTTTCTTT	CASSIPPGSTEAFF
TRBV28	.	TRBJ1-2	TRBD1	TGTGCCAGCAGGCCTTGGGACAGTAAAAACTATGGCTACACCTTC	CASRPWDSKNYGYTF
TRBV5-1	.	TRBJ2-3	TRBD1	TGCGCCAGCAGCTCAACCGGACAGGGACTCACAGATACGCAGTATTTT	CASSSTGQGLTDTQYF
TRBV5-6	few	TRBJ1-1	.	TGTGCCAGCAGCTTGGGGCTCACTGGTGATGGCACTGAAGCTTTCTTT	CASSLGLTGDGTEAFF
TRBV19	.	TRBJ1-6	.	TGTGCCAGTAGTATAGCCAGGGGAGGTTCACCCCTCCACTTT	CASSIARGGSPLHF
TRBV9	.	TRBJ2-7	TRBD2	TGTGCCAGCAGCGTAGTAACTAGCGGGATGAGCGAGCAGTACTTC	CASSVVTSGMSEQYF
TRBV6-4	.	TRBJ2-1	.	TGTGCCAGCAGTGACGGCATTTACAATGAGCAGTTCTTC	CASSDGIYNEQFF
TRBV29-1	.	TRBJ1-2	TRBD1	TGCAGCGTTTTACGAGGGACAGGGGGGAATGGCTACACCTTC	CSVLRGTGGNGYTF
TRBV18	.	TRBJ1-2	.	TGTGCCAGCTCACCCCCGGGAGTTTATGGCTACACCTTC	CASSPPGVYGYTF
TRBV2	.	TRBJ1-5	TRBD1	TGTGCCAGCAACCCTTTCCAGGGGGGGTATCAGCCCCAGCATTTT	CASNPFQGGYQPQHF
TRBV30	.	TRBJ1-5	.	TGTGCCTGGAGTGTCCAGGGCAATCAGCCCCAGCATTTT	CAWSVQGNQPQHF
TRBV6-5	.	TRBJ1-5	TRBD1	TGTGCCAGCGCCCTCGACAGGGACAATCAGCCCCAGCATTTT	CASALDRDNQPQHF
TRBV5-4	.	TRBJ2-7	.	TGTGCCAGCAGCTTGGAGGCAGGGAGGCAGTACTTC	CASSLEAGRQYF
TRBV7-2	.	TRBJ2-3	.	TGTGCCAGCAGCTTAAGTTCGAGCACAGATACGCAGTATTTT	CASSLSSSTDTQYF
TRBV7-6	.	TRBJ2-1	TRBD2	TGTGCCAGCAGCTTGGGAGGGAGGTTATCCTACAATGAGCAGTTCTTC	CASSLGGRLSYNEQFF
TRBV19	.	TRBJ1-4	.	TGTGCCAGTAGTATTTCGCAGGGAGGTAACGAAAAACTGTTTTTT	CASSISQGGNEKLFF
TRBV13	.	TRBJ2-2	.	TGTGCCAGCAGCTTGGTAGGGTACACCGGGGAGCTGTTTTTT	CASSLVGYTGELFF
TRBV28	.	TRBJ2-7	.	TGTGCCAGCAGTCACTGGAGGGGTCGGAACGAGCAGTACTTC	CASSHWRGRNEQYF
TRBV7-2	.	TRBJ2-7	.	TGTGCCAGCAGCTTAGGGGGCAGGGCCTACGAGCAGTACTTC	CASSLGGRAYEQYF
TRBV7-9	.	TRBJ2-7	TRBD1	TGTGCCAGCAGCTCCGAATACAGGGGAAATATCTACGAGCAGTACTTC	CASSSEYRGNIYEQYF
TRBV11-3	once	TRBJ1-3	.	TGTGCCAGCAGCGCTGGCCTTTCTGGAAACACCATATATTTT	CASSAGLSGNTIYF
TRBV14	.	TRBJ2-3	.	TGTGCCAGCAGCCCCGGCCCTGATACGCAGTATTTT	CASSPGPDTQYF